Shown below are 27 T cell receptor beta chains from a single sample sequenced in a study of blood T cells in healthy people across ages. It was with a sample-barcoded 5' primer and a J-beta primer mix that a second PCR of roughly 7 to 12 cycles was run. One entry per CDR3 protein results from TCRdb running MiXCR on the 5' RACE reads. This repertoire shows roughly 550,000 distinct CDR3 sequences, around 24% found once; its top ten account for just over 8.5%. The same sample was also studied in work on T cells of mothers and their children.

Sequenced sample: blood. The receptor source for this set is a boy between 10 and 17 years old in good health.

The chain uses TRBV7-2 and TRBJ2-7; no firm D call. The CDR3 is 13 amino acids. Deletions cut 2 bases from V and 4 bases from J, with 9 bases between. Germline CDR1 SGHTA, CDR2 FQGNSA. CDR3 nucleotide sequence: TGTGCCAGCAGCTTACTACTACCATACGAGCAGTACTTC. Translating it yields CASSLLLPYEQYF.

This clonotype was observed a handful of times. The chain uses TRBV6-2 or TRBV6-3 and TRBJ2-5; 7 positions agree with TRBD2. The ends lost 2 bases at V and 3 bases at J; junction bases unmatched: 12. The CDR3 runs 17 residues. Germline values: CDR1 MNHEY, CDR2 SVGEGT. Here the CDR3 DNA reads TGTGCCAGCAGTTACCTACCGCCTGGACTAGGGAAAGAGACCCAGTACTTC. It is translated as CASSYLPPGLGKETQYF.

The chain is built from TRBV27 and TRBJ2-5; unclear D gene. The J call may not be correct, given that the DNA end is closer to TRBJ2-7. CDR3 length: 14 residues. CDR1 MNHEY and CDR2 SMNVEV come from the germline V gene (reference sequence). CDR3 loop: CASSLNGAEYEQYF. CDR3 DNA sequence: TGTGCCAGCAGTTTGAACGGTGCCGAGTACGAGCAGTACTTC.

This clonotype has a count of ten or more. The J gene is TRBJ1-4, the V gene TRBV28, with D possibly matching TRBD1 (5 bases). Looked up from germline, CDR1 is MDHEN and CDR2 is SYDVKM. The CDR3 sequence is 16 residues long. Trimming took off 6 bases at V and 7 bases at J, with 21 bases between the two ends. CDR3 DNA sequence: TGTGCCAGCAGGACGGGACTTAGAGGGGATATTGAAAAACTGTTTTTT. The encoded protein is CASRTGLRGDIEKLFF.

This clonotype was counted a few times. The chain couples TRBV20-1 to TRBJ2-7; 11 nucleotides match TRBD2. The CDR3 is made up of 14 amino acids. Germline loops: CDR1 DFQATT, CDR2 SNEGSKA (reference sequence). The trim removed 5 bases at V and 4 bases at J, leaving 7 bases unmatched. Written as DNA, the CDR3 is TGCAGTGCTGCCCTGACTAGCGGGGATTACGAGCAGTACTTC. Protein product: CSAALTSGDYEQYF.

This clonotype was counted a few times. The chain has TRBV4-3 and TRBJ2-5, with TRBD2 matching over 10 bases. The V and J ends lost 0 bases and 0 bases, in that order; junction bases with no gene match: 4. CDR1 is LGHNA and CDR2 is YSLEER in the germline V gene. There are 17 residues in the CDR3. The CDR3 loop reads CASSQDTSGAYQETQYF. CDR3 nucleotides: TGCGCCAGCAGCCAAGATACTAGCGGGGCGTACCAAGAGACCCAGTACTTC.

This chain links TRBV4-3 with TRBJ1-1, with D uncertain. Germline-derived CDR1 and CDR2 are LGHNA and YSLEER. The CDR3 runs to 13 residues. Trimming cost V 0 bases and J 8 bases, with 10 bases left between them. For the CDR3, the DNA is TGCGCCAGCAGCCAAGATGGGGAGACAGAAGCTTTCTTT. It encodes CASSQDGETEAFF.

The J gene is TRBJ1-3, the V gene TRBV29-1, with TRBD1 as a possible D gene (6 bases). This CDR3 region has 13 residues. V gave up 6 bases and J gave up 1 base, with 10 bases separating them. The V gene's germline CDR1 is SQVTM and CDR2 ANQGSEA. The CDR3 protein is CSVRDTSGNTIYF. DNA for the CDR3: TGCAGCGTGAGGGACACTTCTGGAAACACCATATATTTT.

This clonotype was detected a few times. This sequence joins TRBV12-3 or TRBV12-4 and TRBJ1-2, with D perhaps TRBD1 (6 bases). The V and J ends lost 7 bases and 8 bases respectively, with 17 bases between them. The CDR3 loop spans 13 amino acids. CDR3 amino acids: CASTEAPGEGYTF. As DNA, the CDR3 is TGTGCCAGCACCGAGGCCCCAGGGGAAGGCTACACCTTC.

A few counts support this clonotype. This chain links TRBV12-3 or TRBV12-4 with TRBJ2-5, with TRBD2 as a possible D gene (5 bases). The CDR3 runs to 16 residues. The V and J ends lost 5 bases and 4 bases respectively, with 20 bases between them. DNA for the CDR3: TGTGCCAGCAGTCAAGAGGGAGAGGCATTGTTAGAGACCCAGTACTTC. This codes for CASSQEGEALLETQYF.

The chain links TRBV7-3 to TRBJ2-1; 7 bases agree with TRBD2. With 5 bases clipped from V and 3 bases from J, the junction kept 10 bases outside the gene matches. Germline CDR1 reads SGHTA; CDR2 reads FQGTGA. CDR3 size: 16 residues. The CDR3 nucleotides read TGTGCCAGCAGCCCCGGTGGGAGGGGCCTCTACAATGAGCAGTTCTTC. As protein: CASSPGGRGLYNEQFF. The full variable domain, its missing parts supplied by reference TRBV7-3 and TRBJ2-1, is GAGVSQTPSNKVTEKGKYVELRCDPISGHTALYWYRQSLGQGPEFLIYFQGTGAADDSGLPNDRFFAVRPEGSVSTLKIQRTERGDSAVYLCASSPGGRGLYNEQFFGPGTRLTVL.

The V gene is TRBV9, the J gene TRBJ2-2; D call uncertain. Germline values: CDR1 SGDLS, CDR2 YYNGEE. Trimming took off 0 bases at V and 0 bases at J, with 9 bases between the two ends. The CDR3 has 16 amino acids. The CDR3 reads CASSVVTLTNTGELFF. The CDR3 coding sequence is TGTGCCAGCAGCGTAGTCACATTAACGAACACCGGGGAGCTGTTTTTT.

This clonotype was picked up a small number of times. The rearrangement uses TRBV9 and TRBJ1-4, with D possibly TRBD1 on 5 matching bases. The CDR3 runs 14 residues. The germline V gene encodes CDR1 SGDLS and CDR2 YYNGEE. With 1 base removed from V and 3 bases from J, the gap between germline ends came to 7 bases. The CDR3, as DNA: TGTGCCAGCAGCGTACAGGGATCTAATGAAAAACTGTTTTTT. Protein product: CASSVQGSNEKLFF.

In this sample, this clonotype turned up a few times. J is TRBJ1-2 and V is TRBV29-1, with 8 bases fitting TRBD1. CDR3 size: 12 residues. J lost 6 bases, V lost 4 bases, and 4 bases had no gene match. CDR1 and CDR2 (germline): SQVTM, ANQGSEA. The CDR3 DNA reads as TGCAGCGTTGTAGGACAGGGACATGGCTACACCTTC. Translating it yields CSVVGQGHGYTF.

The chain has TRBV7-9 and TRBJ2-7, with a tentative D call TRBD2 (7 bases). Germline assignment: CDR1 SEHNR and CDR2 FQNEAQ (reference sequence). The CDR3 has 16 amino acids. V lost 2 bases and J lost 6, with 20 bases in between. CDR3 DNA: TGTGCCAGCAGCTTATTCGGGAGTGGGGGGGCGCGCGAGCAGTACTTC. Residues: CASSLFGSGGAREQYF. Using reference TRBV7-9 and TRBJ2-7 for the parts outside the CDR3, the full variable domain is DTGVSQNPRHKITKRGQNVTFRCDPISEHNRLYWYRQTLGQGPEFLTYFQNEAQLEKSRLLSDRFSAERPKGSFSTLEIQRTEQGDSAMYLCASSLFGSGGAREQYFGPGTRLTVT.

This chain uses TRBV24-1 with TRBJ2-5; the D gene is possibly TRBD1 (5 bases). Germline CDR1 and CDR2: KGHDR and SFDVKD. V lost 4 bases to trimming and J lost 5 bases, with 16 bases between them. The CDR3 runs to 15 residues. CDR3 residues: CATSEGVLVGETQYF. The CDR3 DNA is TGTGCCACCAGTGAAGGGGTTTTAGTCGGGGAGACCCAGTACTTC.

This CDR3 is CASSQFVDRGGNQPQHF. The DNA of the CDR3 is TGTGCCAGCAGCCAATTCGTGGACAGGGGGGGCAATCAGCCCCAGCATTTT. The chain links TRBV6-1 to TRBJ1-5; 10 bases are a match to TRBD1. The ends lost 6 bases at V and 2 bases at J; junction bases unmatched: 10. The germline gives CDR1 MNHNS, CDR2 SASEGT. The CDR3 is 17 amino acids.

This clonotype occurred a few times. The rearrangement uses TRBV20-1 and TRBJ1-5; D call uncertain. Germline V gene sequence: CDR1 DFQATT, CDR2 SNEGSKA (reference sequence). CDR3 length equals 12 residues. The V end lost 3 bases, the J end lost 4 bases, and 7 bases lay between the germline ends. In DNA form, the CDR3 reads TGCAGTGCTAGGATTCCAAATCAGCCCCAGCATTTT. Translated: CSARIPNQPQHF.

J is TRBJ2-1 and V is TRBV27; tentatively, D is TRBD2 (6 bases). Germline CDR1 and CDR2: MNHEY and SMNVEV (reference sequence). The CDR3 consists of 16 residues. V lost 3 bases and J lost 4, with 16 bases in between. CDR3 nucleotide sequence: TGTGCCAGCAGTTTCTGGGTGGGGGGTGGGTACAATGAGCAGTTCTTC. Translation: CASSFWVGGGYNEQFF.

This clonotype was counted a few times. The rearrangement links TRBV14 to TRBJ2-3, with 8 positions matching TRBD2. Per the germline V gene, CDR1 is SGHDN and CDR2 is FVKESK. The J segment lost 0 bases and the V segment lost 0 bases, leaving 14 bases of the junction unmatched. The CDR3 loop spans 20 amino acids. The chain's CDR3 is CASSQDTLGLASSSTDTQYF. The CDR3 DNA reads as TGTGCCAGCAGCCAAGATACCCTCGGACTAGCTTCCAGTAGCACAGATACGCAGTATTTT.

CDR3 loop: CASSLDRSTSGSPHEQFF. As DNA, the CDR3 is TGTGCCAGCAGCTTAGATCGATCCACTAGCGGGAGTCCCCATGAGCAGTTCTTC. J is TRBJ2-5 and V is TRBV7-8, with 11 bases fitting TRBD2. The DNA end favors TRBJ2-1, so the J call may be wrong. Germline CDR1 reads SGHVS; CDR2 reads FQNEAQ. The CDR3 has 18 amino acids.

CDR3 sequence (DNA): TGTGCCAGCAGCCGACTCGAGGGGACCCAGTACTTC. Amino acids: CASSRLEGTQYF. The rearrangement links TRBV7-9 to TRBJ2-5, with D possibly matching TRBD2 (5 bases). Germline V CDR1 and CDR2: SEHNR, FQNEAQ (reference sequence). Trimming took off 5 bases at V and 7 bases at J, with 11 bases between the two ends. This CDR3 spans 12 amino acids.

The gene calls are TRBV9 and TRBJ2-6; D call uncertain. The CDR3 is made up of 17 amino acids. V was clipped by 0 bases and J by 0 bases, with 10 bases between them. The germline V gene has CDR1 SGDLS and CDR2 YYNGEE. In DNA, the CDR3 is TGTGCCAGCAGCGTAGGGCCCCTGATCTCTGGGGCCAACGTCCTGACTTTC. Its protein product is CASSVGPLISGANVLTF.

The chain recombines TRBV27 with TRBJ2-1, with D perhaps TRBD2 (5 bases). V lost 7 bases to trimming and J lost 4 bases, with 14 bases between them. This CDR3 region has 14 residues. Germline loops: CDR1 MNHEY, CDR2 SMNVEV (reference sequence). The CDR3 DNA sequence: TGTGCCAGCACTTCCCCCGGGGAGTACAATGAGCAGTTCTTC. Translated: CASTSPGEYNEQFF.

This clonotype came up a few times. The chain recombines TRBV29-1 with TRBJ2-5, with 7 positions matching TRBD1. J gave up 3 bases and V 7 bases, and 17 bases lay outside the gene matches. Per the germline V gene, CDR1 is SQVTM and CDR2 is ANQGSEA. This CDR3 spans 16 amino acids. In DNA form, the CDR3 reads TGCAGCGCCATTCCGGAAATAGACAGGGTGAAAGAGACCCAGTACTTC. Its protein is CSAIPEIDRVKETQYF. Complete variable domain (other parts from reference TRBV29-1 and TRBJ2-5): SAVISQKPSRDICQRGTSLTIQCQVDSQVTMMFWYRQQPGQSLTLIATANQGSEATYESGFVIDKFPISRPNLTFSTLTVSNMSPEDSSIYLCSAIPEIDRVKETQYFGPGTRLLVL.

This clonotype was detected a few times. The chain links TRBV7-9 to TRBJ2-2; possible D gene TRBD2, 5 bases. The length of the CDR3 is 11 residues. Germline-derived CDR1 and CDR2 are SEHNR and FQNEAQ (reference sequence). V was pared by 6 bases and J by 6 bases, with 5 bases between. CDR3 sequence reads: CASRRAGELFF. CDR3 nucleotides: TGTGCCAGCAGGAGGGCCGGGGAGCTGTTTTTT. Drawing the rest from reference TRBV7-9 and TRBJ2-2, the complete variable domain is DTGVSQNPRHKITKRGQNVTFRCDPISEHNRLYWYRQTLGQGPEFLTYFQNEAQLEKSRLLSDRFSAERPKGSFSTLEIQRTEQGDSAMYLCASRRAGELFFGEGSRLTVL.

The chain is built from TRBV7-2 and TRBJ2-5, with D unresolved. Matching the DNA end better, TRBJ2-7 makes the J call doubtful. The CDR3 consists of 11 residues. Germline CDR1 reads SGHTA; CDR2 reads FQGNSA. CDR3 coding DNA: TGTGCCAGCAGCCTAAACGGCGAGCAGTACTTC. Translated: CASSLNGEQYF.